This T cell receptor beta chain originates from a study of molecular identifiers for immune sequencing clone quantification. Concerning this clonotype itself: As yet, its antigen is unknown.

Listed TCR primers and previously described methods were used for bulk TCR libraries. TCRdb reprocessed the PCR reads via MiXCR and lists one record per CDR3 protein. The sample yields about 68,000 distinct CDR3 sequences, 18% seen once. Trimming at V came to 2 bases and at J to 0 bases, leaving 2 bases not matched to a gene. Germline CDR1 reads SGHNT; CDR2 reads YYREEE (reference sequence). The CDR3 loop spans 17 amino acids. Study observations and caveats: Should identical TCR molecules share a barcode, the sizes of highly expanded clones could be underestimated. Clones that exceeded 20 RNA copies held over 99% of effector molecules, yet under 1% in naive cells.

RNA fractions of 10%, 30% or 50% and 20,000 to 1,000,000 sorted cells were the source of naive CD8 libraries. The sample taken for sequencing was naive CD8+ T cells from blood, with Jurkat cell RNA spiked in. Subset reported: FACS-sorted CD8+CD4-CCR7+CD45RA+ naive T cells. The clonotype was recovered from a human donor in good health. Some libraries in this study had Jurkat cell RNA spiked in. The chain uses TRBV5-4 and TRBJ2-6; 10 bases line up with TRBD1. The CDR3 nucleotides read TGTGCCAGCAGCTTCAGACAGGGGGCCTCTGGGGCCAACGTCCTGACTTTC. Protein product: CASSFRQGASGANVLTF.